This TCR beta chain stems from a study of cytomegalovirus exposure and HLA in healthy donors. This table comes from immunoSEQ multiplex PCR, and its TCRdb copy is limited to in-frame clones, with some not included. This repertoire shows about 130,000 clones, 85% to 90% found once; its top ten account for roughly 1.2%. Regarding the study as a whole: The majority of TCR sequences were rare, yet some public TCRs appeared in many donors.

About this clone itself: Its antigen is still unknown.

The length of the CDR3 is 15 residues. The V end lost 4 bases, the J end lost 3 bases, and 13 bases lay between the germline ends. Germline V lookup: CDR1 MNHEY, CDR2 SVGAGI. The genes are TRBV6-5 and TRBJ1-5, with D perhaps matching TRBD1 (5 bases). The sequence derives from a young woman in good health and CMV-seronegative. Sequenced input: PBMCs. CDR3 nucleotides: TGTGCCAGCAGTTCCGCGGGGCGGACCAATCAGCCCCAGCATTTT. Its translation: CASSSAGRTNQPQHF.